These T cell receptor beta chains were read from a single sample in a study of shared clonotypes between healthy human individuals. The table came from immunoSEQ multiplex PCR; TCRdb's copy has only in-frame clones and leaves some out. The repertoire holds 660,000 or so clones, with 95% to 96% as singletons. Sequences were obtained from naive CD8+ T cells sorted from blood. These receptors were collected from a woman between 25 and 40 years old in good health. Both conserved end residues are part of each CDR3. A D gene is named only where the DNA matches it firmly. The listing skips clone size in some rows; elsewhere it reads once, few, many or a size class.

j_call: TRBJ2-2
d_call: .
clone_size: .
v_call: TRBV7-9
cdr3_aa: CASSSTEFGTGELFF
cdr3_nt: TGTGCCAGCAGCTCCACGGAGTTCGGCACCGGGGAGCTGTTTTTT

j_call: TRBJ2-1
d_call: .
clone_size: .
v_call: TRBV28
cdr3_aa: CASRLDGEGRVF
cdr3_nt: TGTGCCAGCAGACTGGACGGAGAGGGCCGCGTCTTC

j_call: TRBJ2-5
d_call: .
clone_size: .
v_call: TRBV5-4
cdr3_aa: CASSLESSETQYF
cdr3_nt: TGTGCCAGCAGCTTGGAGAGTAGCGAGACCCAGTACTTC

j_call: TRBJ2-7
d_call: .
clone_size: .
v_call: TRBV7-8
cdr3_aa: CASSPTRFSGDEQYF
cdr3_nt: TGTGCCAGCAGCCCCACCCGGTTTAGCGGAGACGAGCAGTACTTC

j_call: TRBJ1-6
d_call: .
clone_size: once
v_call: TRBV27
cdr3_aa: CASSLITNSPLHF
cdr3_nt: TGTGCCAGCAGTTTGATCACAAATTCACCCCTCCACTTT

j_call: TRBJ1-6
d_call: .
clone_size: .
v_call: TRBV6-6
cdr3_aa: CASTSQGINNSPLHF
cdr3_nt: TGTGCCAGCACCTCTCAGGGGATTAATAATTCACCCCTCCACTTT

j_call: TRBJ2-7
d_call: .
clone_size: .
v_call: TRBV28
cdr3_aa: CASSLENSYEQYF
cdr3_nt: TGTGCCAGCAGTTTAGAGAACAGCTACGAGCAGTACTTC

j_call: TRBJ2-7
d_call: TRBD2
clone_size: .
v_call: TRBV6-5
cdr3_aa: CASSYSTSGNHEQYF
cdr3_nt: TGTGCCAGCAGTTACTCGACTAGCGGGAACCACGAGCAGTACTTC

j_call: TRBJ1-5
d_call: .
clone_size: .
v_call: TRBV6-1
cdr3_aa: CASSESEGGQPQHF
cdr3_nt: TGTGCCAGCAGTGAATCCGAAGGAGGGCAGCCCCAGCATTTT

j_call: TRBJ1-4
d_call: TRBD1
clone_size: .
v_call: TRBV6-5
cdr3_aa: CASSYPVTGEVEKLFF
cdr3_nt: TGTGCCAGCAGTTACCCTGTGACAGGGGAGGTTGAAAAACTGTTTTTT

j_call: TRBJ2-7
d_call: TRBD1
clone_size: .
v_call: TRBV19
cdr3_aa: CASSLQGVAYEQYF
cdr3_nt: TGTGCCAGTAGTTTACAGGGGGTAGCCTACGAGCAGTACTTC

j_call: TRBJ2-7
d_call: .
clone_size: .
v_call: TRBV28
cdr3_aa: CASSLAQPHDPSVLRYEQYF
cdr3_nt: TGTGCCAGCAGTTTGGCGCAGCCCCACGATCCTAGCGTCCTCCGCTACGAGCAGTACTTC

j_call: TRBJ2-2
d_call: TRBD2
clone_size: .
v_call: TRBV7-8
cdr3_aa: CASSFPAGGGTGELFF
cdr3_nt: TGTGCCAGCAGCTTTCCAGCGGGAGGTGGCACCGGGGAGCTGTTTTTT

j_call: TRBJ2-5
d_call: TRBD2
clone_size: .
v_call: TRBV10-3
cdr3_aa: CAIAIGGGGPQETQYF
cdr3_nt: TGTGCCATCGCGATCGGCGGGGGAGGGCCTCAAGAGACCCAGTACTTC

j_call: TRBJ2-6
d_call: .
clone_size: .
v_call: TRBV28
cdr3_aa: CASLGSKAPSGANVLTF
cdr3_nt: TGTGCCAGCTTGGGGAGCAAAGCCCCTTCTGGGGCCAACGTCCTGACTTTC

j_call: TRBJ2-3
d_call: .
clone_size: .
v_call: TRBV5-8
cdr3_aa: CASRSASGTQYF
cdr3_nt: TGTGCCAGCAGATCTGCTAGTGGAACGCAGTATTTT

j_call: TRBJ2-7
d_call: TRBD2
clone_size: once
v_call: TRBV5-1
cdr3_aa: CASSLEIAGAGEQYF
cdr3_nt: TGCGCCAGCAGCTTGGAAATAGCGGGAGCGGGGGAGCAGTACTTC

j_call: TRBJ1-5
d_call: TRBD1
clone_size: .
v_call: TRBV28
cdr3_aa: CASSAGQPVRGNQPQHF
cdr3_nt: TGTGCCAGCAGTGCGGGACAGCCAGTCCGGGGCAATCAGCCCCAGCATTTT

j_call: TRBJ2-1
d_call: .
clone_size: .
v_call: TRBV9
cdr3_aa: CASSHPLRGPNEQFF
cdr3_nt: TGTGCCAGCAGCCACCCCTTGAGAGGGCCGAATGAGCAGTTCTTC

j_call: TRBJ1-4
d_call: .
clone_size: .
v_call: TRBV19
cdr3_aa: CASSIIQSTNEKLFF
cdr3_nt: TGTGCCAGTAGTATTATTCAGTCAACTAATGAAAAACTGTTTTTT

j_call: TRBJ2-7
d_call: .
clone_size: .
v_call: TRBV6-1
cdr3_aa: CASSETGPYEQYF
cdr3_nt: TGTGCCAGCAGTGAGACTGGTCCCTACGAGCAGTACTTC

j_call: TRBJ2-7
d_call: .
clone_size: .
v_call: TRBV2
cdr3_aa: CASSQGGEQYF
cdr3_nt: TGTGCCAGCAGTCAGGGTGGCGAGCAGTACTTC

j_call: TRBJ2-7
d_call: .
clone_size: .
v_call: TRBV7-8
cdr3_aa: CASSLDRKYEQYF
cdr3_nt: TGTGCCAGCAGCTTAGACAGGAAATACGAGCAGTACTTC

j_call: TRBJ2-5
d_call: .
clone_size: .
v_call: TRBV15
cdr3_aa: CATSRDQMSLGIETQYF
cdr3_nt: TGTGCCACCAGCAGAGATCAAATGAGTCTCGGGATAGAGACCCAGTACTTC

j_call: TRBJ1-3
d_call: .
clone_size: .
v_call: TRBV6-5
cdr3_aa: CASSYSGGIGNTIYF
cdr3_nt: TGTGCCAGCAGTTACTCGGGCGGGATAGGAAACACCATATATTTT

j_call: TRBJ1-2
d_call: TRBD1
clone_size: .
v_call: TRBV6-5
cdr3_aa: CASRGQVDGYTF
cdr3_nt: TGTGCCAGCAGGGGACAGGTGGATGGCTACACCTTC

j_call: TRBJ1-2
d_call: .
clone_size: .
v_call: TRBV29-1
cdr3_aa: CSVGARDDPNYGYTF
cdr3_nt: TGCAGCGTGGGGGCGAGGGACGATCCTAACTATGGCTACACCTTC

j_call: TRBJ2-7
d_call: TRBD2
clone_size: .
v_call: TRBV15
cdr3_aa: CATTGGGRYEQYF
cdr3_nt: TGTGCCACCACCGGGGGGGGAAGGTACGAGCAGTACTTC

j_call: TRBJ2-1
d_call: TRBD2
clone_size: .
v_call: TRBV7-9
cdr3_aa: CASSPGTSGKSSYNEQFF
cdr3_nt: TGTGCCAGCAGCCCCGGAACTAGCGGAAAAAGCTCCTACAATGAGCAGTTCTTC

j_call: TRBJ2-7
d_call: TRBD1
clone_size: .
v_call: TRBV6-6
cdr3_aa: CASSYVGQDQDEQYF
cdr3_nt: TGTGCCAGCAGTTACGTTGGACAGGATCAAGACGAGCAGTACTTC

j_call: TRBJ2-7
d_call: .
clone_size: once
v_call: TRBV27
cdr3_aa: CASSLFLARSYEQYF
cdr3_nt: TGTGCCAGCAGTTTATTCCTAGCGAGATCCTACGAGCAGTACTTC

j_call: TRBJ2-7
d_call: TRBD2
clone_size: .
v_call: TRBV7-9
cdr3_aa: CASSLAGGRSLGYEQYF
cdr3_nt: TGTGCCAGCAGCCTAGCTGGCGGGAGGTCACTCGGCTACGAGCAGTACTTC

j_call: TRBJ2-1
d_call: TRBD2
clone_size: .
v_call: TRBV29-1
cdr3_aa: CSFLAGGTNEQFF
cdr3_nt: TGCAGCTTCTTAGCGGGAGGTACCAATGAGCAGTTCTTC

j_call: TRBJ2-4
d_call: .
clone_size: .
v_call: TRBV27
cdr3_aa: CASGRTLGAKNIQYF
cdr3_nt: TGTGCCAGCGGGAGGACACTAGGGGCCAAAAACATTCAGTACTTC

j_call: TRBJ1-1
d_call: .
clone_size: .
v_call: TRBV9
cdr3_aa: CASSVSRLNTEAFF
cdr3_nt: TGTGCCAGCAGCGTTTCAAGGCTGAACACTGAAGCTTTCTTT

j_call: TRBJ2-1
d_call: TRBD2
clone_size: .
v_call: TRBV2
cdr3_aa: CASTSGMSYNEQFF
cdr3_nt: TGTGCCAGCACCAGCGGGATGTCCTACAATGAGCAGTTCTTC

j_call: TRBJ2-1
d_call: TRBD2
clone_size: .
v_call: TRBV7-8
cdr3_aa: CASSLVPSGSMGEQFF
cdr3_nt: TGTGCCAGCAGCTTAGTTCCTAGCGGGAGCATGGGTGAGCAGTTCTTC

j_call: TRBJ2-7
d_call: TRBD1
clone_size: .
v_call: TRBV27
cdr3_aa: CASSPQDRVAHEQYF
cdr3_nt: TGTGCCAGCAGTCCCCAGGACAGGGTTGCCCACGAGCAGTACTTC

j_call: TRBJ2-3
d_call: .
clone_size: .
v_call: TRBV5-6
cdr3_aa: CASVNLGGGADTQYF
cdr3_nt: TGTGCCAGCGTGAACCTTGGTGGGGGGGCGGATACGCAGTATTTT

j_call: TRBJ2-2
d_call: .
clone_size: .
v_call: TRBV27
cdr3_aa: CASSTSNTGELFF
cdr3_nt: TGTGCCAGCAGTACCTCGAACACCGGGGAGCTGTTTTTT

j_call: TRBJ2-2
d_call: TRBD2
clone_size: .
v_call: TRBV14
cdr3_aa: CASSLAGAGELFF
cdr3_nt: TGTGCCAGCAGCCTAGCGGGAGCCGGGGAGCTGTTTTTT

j_call: TRBJ2-4
d_call: .
clone_size: .
v_call: TRBV4-2
cdr3_aa: CASSQEPPFQNIQYF
cdr3_nt: TGTGCCAGCAGCCAAGAGCCGCCCTTTCAAAACATTCAGTACTTC